This T cell receptor beta chain is drawn from a study of blood T cell repertoires in COVID-19. There are many counts of this clone. Germline values: CDR1 SGDLS, CDR2 YYNGEE. Losses at the gene ends were 3 bases for V and 4 bases for J; bases not matched to a gene: 10. The CDR3 runs to 17 residues. Some clones are missing from TCRdb's copy, which holds only in-frame ones; the method was immunoSEQ multiplex PCR. Seen here are around 190,000 clones, around 77% observed once, and the top ten hold 6.5% to 8%. What was sequenced was peripheral blood. The source is a man between 65 and 85 years old with active or convalescent COVID-19. J is TRBJ2-3 and V is TRBV9; 11 bases are a match to TRBD2. This chain's CDR3 is CASSAEGSGGASDTQYF. The DNA of the CDR3 is TGTGCCAGCAGCGCAGAGGGTAGCGGGGGGGCTTCAGATACGCAGTATTTT.